This TCR beta chain was observed in a study of cytomegalovirus exposure and HLA in healthy donors. Points from the study as a whole: Across HLA loci, a later analysis found differing TCR association rates, with DRB1 most and HLA-C fewest. As confirmed in vitro, a few CMV-associated chains were specific for CMV antigens. Immune exposure was documented only through CMV serostatus. Most CMV-associated TCR beta chains were later found to appear HLA-restricted.

In regard to this clone: Its target is unknown.

This PCR relied on a set of 60 Vbeta primers and 13 Jbeta primers. The method was immunoSEQ multiplex PCR; TCRdb's version includes in-frame clones alone and lacks a portion of them. This specimen shows under 200,000 clones; the ten leading clones hold under 6.5%. Sequenced input: PBMCs. The sequence was collected from a man in his thirties or forties in good health and CMV-seronegative.

Here the CDR3 reads CASSSASLQPFSGNTIYF. DNA of the CDR3: TGCGCCAGCAGCTCGGCATCTTTACAGCCGTTCTCTGGAAACACCATATATTTT. The chain carries TRBV5-1 and TRBJ1-3; no definite D call. V lost 3 bases to trimming and J lost 0 bases, with 19 bases between them. Germline V gene lookup returns CDR1 SGHRS and CDR2 YFSETQ. CDR3 size: 18 residues.